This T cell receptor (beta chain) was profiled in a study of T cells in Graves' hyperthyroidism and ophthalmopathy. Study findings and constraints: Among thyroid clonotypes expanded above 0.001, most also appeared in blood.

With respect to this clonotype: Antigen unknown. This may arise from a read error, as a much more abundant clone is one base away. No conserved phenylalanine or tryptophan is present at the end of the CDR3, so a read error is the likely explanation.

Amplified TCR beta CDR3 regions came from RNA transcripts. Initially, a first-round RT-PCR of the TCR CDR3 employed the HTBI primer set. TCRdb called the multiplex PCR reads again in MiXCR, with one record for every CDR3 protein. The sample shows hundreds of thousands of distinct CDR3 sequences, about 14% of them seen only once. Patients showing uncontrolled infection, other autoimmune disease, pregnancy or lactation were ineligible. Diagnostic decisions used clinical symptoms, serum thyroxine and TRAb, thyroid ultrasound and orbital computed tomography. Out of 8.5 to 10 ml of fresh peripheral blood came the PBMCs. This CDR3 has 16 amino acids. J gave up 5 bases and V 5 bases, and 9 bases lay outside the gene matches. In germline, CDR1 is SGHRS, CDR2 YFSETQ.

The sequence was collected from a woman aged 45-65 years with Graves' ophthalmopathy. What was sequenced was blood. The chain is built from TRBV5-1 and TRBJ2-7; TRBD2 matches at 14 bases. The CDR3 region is CASRATGTSGRNEQYL. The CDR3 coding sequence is TGCGCCAGCAGGGCTACCGGGACTAGCGGGAGAAACGAGCAGTACCTC.